The 13 T cell receptor beta chains reported below all come from one sample, sequenced in a study of cytomegalovirus exposure and HLA in healthy donors. Measured with immunoSEQ multiplex PCR; TCRdb has only the in-frame clones, and not every one. The table records 100,000 to 150,000 clones, 88% of them present only once. Sequencing was carried out using PBMCs. The receptors come from a man between 25 and 39 years old in good health and CMV-seronegative.

The chain employs TRBV5-4 and TRBJ2-7; 7 nucleotides line up with TRBD2. Per germline, CDR1 SGHNT and CDR2 YYREEE (reference sequence). The trim removed 0 bases at V and 0 bases at J, leaving 6 bases unmatched. CDR3 length: 16 residues. CDR3 region: CASSLALGGGSYEQYF. CDR3 DNA sequence: TGTGCCAGCAGCTTGGCCTTAGGCGGGGGCTCCTACGAGCAGTACTTC.

The chain combines TRBV19 with TRBJ2-3; possible D gene TRBD2, 6 bases. This CDR3 comprises 15 residues. Trimming took 6 bases from V and 1 from J, leaving 14 bases between them. The germline V gene encodes CDR1 LNHDA and CDR2 SQIVND (reference sequence). In nucleotides, the CDR3 is TGTGCCAGTAGGAGTGGGGGGTATCGCACAGATACGCAGTATTTT. Its protein is CASRSGGYRTDTQYF. Variable domain in full (rest from reference TRBV19 and TRBJ2-3): DGGITQSPKYLFRKEGQNVTLSCEQNLNHDAMYWYRQDPGQGLRLIYYSQIVNDFQKGDIAEGYSVSREKKESFPLTVTSAQKNPTAFYLCASRSGGYRTDTQYFGPGTRLTVL.

The chain combines TRBV18 with TRBJ2-5; the D gene is possibly TRBD2 (5 bases). The CDR3 consists of 15 residues. CDR1 and CDR2 (germline): KGHSH, LQKENI. Trimming cost V 3 bases and J 5 bases, with 16 bases left between them. The CDR3 region has the DNA TGTGCCAGCTCACCCACGGACGGGCCGGGGGAGACCCAGTACTTC. Translated, it gives CASSPTDGPGETQYF. The complete variable domain, with remaining parts taken from reference TRBV18 and TRBJ2-5, reads NAGVMQNPRHLVRRRGQEARLRCSPMKGHSHVYWYRQLPEEGLKFMVYLQKENIIDESGMPKERFSAEFPKEGPSILRIQQVVRGDSAAYFCASSPTDGPGETQYFGPGTRLLVL.

The chain couples TRBV27 to TRBJ2-7; 9 nucleotides align to TRBD1. The CDR3 runs to 15 residues. Germline assignment: CDR1 MNHEY and CDR2 SMNVEV (reference sequence). The junction had 12 bases not matched to a gene; V was cut back by 10 bases and J by 2 bases. The CDR3 region is CATQLKGQGPYEQYF. As DNA, the CDR3 is TGTGCCACCCAACTTAAGGGACAGGGACCCTACGAGCAGTACTTC.

As DNA, the CDR3 is TGTGCCAGCTCACCCGAAGTAGGACAGGGGAATGGCTACACCTTC. Translation gives CASSPEVGQGNGYTF. This chain connects TRBV18 to TRBJ1-2; 9 positions match TRBD1. This CDR3 contains 15 residues. V dropped 3 bases and J dropped 6; count of bases not matched to a gene: 8. The germline V gene encodes CDR1 KGHSH and CDR2 LQKENI. Full variable domain (remainder filled in from reference TRBV18 and TRBJ1-2): NAGVMQNPRHLVRRRGQEARLRCSPMKGHSHVYWYRQLPEEGLKFMVYLQKENIIDESGMPKERFSAEFPKEGPSILRIQQVVRGDSAAYFCASSPEVGQGNGYTFGSGTRLTVV.

The chain is built from TRBV18 and TRBJ2-3; 10 bases agree with TRBD2. The CDR3 is 19 amino acids. The V segment lost 4 bases and the J segment 1 base; nucleotides outside the gene matches: 14. Germline CDR1 reads KGHSH; CDR2 reads LQKENI. The CDR3 reads CASSLPSLGGTSGTDTQYF. The CDR3 bases are TGTGCCAGCTCACTACCTTCCCTCGGCGGGACTAGCGGCACAGATACGCAGTATTTT.

This sequence joins TRBV29-1 and TRBJ2-3; D gene ambiguous. The CDR3 is 13 residues long. Germline assignment: CDR1 SQVTM and CDR2 ANQGSEA. V dropped 8 bases and J dropped 1 base, with 13 bases sitting between them. CDR3 nucleotides: TGCAGCACCCAGATTTTACGCACAGATACGCAGTATTTT. Translation: CSTQILRTDTQYF.

V is TRBV5-4 and J is TRBJ1-4, with D tentatively TRBD1 (6 bases). From germline, CDR1 is SGHNT and CDR2 YYREEE (reference sequence). CDR3 length: 18 residues. V lost 4 bases to trimming and J lost 3 bases, with 22 bases between them. CDR3 nucleotides: TGTGCCAGCAGCCCCGCCGGGGGGCTTCGTTTGGCTAATGAAAAACTGTTTTTT. It is translated as CASSPAGGLRLANEKLFF.

The CDR3: CASSSLRGGMEETQYF. The CDR3 nucleotides read TGTGCCAGCAGCTCACTGAGGGGGGGAATGGAAGAGACCCAGTACTTC. The chain uses TRBV11-2 and TRBJ2-5; D is perhaps TRBD2 (7 bases). From germline, CDR1 is SGHAT and CDR2 FQNNGV. This CDR3 spans 16 amino acids. Trimming took off 4 bases at V and 3 bases at J, with 18 bases between the two ends. The entire variable domain, with the rest obtained from reference TRBV11-2 and TRBJ2-5, is as follows: EAGVAQSPRYKIIEKRQSVAFWCNPISGHATLYWYQQILGQGPKLLIQFQNNGVVDDSQLPKDRFSAERLKGVDSTLKIQPAKLEDSAVYLCASSSLRGGMEETQYFGPGTRLLVL.

The J gene is TRBJ2-5, the V gene TRBV5-1; D is perhaps TRBD2 (5 bases). In germline, CDR1 is SGHRS, CDR2 YFSETQ. The CDR3 has 14 amino acids. V shed 2 bases and J shed 2 bases, with 10 bases lying between them. CDR3: CASSFLSVQETQYF. The CDR3 region has the DNA TGCGCCAGCAGCTTTCTTAGCGTACAAGAGACCCAGTACTTC.

The count of this clone is one. V and J are TRBV7-6 and TRBJ2-1, with 12 bases that match TRBD1. Germline V gene sequence: CDR1 SGHVS, CDR2 FNYEAQ. The CDR3 runs to 15 residues. Trimming at V came to 5 bases and at J to 8 bases, leaving 7 bases not matched to a gene. CDR3 region: CASSRRGTGGDEQFF. The CDR3 DNA reads as TGTGCCAGCAGCAGACGAGGGACAGGGGGCGATGAGCAGTTCTTC.

The chain uses TRBV5-1 and TRBJ2-2; TRBD2 agrees at 7 bases. Germline loops: CDR1 SGHRS, CDR2 YFSETQ. This CDR3 region has 15 residues. Germline trimming cut 2 bases from V and 5 bases from J; bases unmatched to any gene: 6. The DNA of the CDR3 is TGCGCCAGCAGCTTCGGCGGGAGCTCAACCGGGGAGCTGTTTTTT. Translating it yields CASSFGGSSTGELFF.

The chain combines TRBV18 with TRBJ1-1, with D unresolved. CDR1 and CDR2 from the germline V gene are KGHSH and LQKENI. This CDR3 has 17 residues. V was trimmed by 1 base and J by 1 base, leaving 16 bases between them. CDR3 in amino acids: CASSPRNILGQNTEAFF. CDR3 nucleotide sequence: TGTGCCAGCTCACCACGTAATATTCTTGGGCAGAACACTGAAGCTTTCTTT.